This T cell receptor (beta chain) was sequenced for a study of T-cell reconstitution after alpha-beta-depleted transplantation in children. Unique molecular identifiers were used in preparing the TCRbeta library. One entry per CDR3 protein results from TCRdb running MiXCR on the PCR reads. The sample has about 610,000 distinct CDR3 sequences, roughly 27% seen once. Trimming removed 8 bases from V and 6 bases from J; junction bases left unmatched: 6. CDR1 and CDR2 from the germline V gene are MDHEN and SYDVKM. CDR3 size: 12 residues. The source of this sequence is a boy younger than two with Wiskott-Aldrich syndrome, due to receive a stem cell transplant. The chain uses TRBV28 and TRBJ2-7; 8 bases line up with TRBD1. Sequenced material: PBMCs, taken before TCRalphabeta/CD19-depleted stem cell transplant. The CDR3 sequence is CASSGGATEQYF. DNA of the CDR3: TGTGCCAGCTCAGGGGGCGCGACCGAGCAGTACTTC.